These 30 T cell receptor beta chains share one sample of origin, sequenced in a study of T-cell reconstitution after alpha-beta-depleted transplantation in children. Unique molecular identifiers featured in how the TCRbeta library was prepared. TCRdb itself ran the PCR reads through MiXCR, one entry per CDR3 protein. This sample has roughly 350,000 distinct CDR3 sequences, with roughly 17% found just once. The material was PBMCs, mostly from graft donor cells, obtained 360 days after TCRalphabeta/CD19-depleted stem cell transplant. Receptors originate from a male patient aged 2 to 9 who had a stem cell transplant for acute lymphoblastic leukemia, so the T cells may come from the graft donor.

V and J are TRBV7-9 and TRBJ2-5, with D hard to call. CDR1 and CDR2 (germline): SEHNR, FQNEAQ (reference sequence). V was clipped by 1 base and J by 0 bases, with 18 bases between them. The CDR3 has 18 residues. The DNA for the CDR3 is TGTGCCAGCAGCTTAGGTTTTGGGCCCGGTTCGTACCAAGAGACCCAGTACTTC. It encodes CASSLGFGPGSYQETQYF.

J is TRBJ2-7 and V is TRBV10-3, with TRBD1 identical over 7 bases. Per germline, CDR1 ENHRY and CDR2 SYGVKD. The V and J ends lost 4 bases and 3 bases, in that order; junction bases with no gene match: 3. This CDR3 is 13 amino acids long. The CDR3 DNA reads TGTGCCATCAGTGCCGGACAGGTCTACGAGCAGTACTTC. Protein: CAISAGQVYEQYF.

This clonotype has only a few counts. This chain connects TRBV29-1 to TRBJ2-1; D uncertain. The germline V and J ends were trimmed by 1 base and 7 bases, with 8 bases remaining between them. Germline V gives CDR1 SQVTM, CDR2 ANQGSEA. This CDR3 spans 12 amino acids. This CDR3 is CSVEGLQNEQFF. The CDR3 region has the DNA TGCAGCGTTGAAGGGTTACAGAATGAGCAGTTCTTC.

The chain combines TRBV20-1 with TRBJ1-5; D possibly corresponds to TRBD1 (6 bases). V was clipped by 3 bases and J by 7 bases, with 16 bases between them. The germline CDR1 and CDR2 sequences are DFQATT and SNEGSKA (reference sequence). The length of the CDR3 is 14 residues. In DNA, the CDR3 is TGCAGTGCTAGTGGGGGCAGGCCGGGGCAGCCCCAGCATTTT. Residues: CSASGGRPGQPQHF.

This clonotype was counted a few times. This chain joins TRBV6-2 or TRBV6-3 and TRBJ2-5; possible D gene TRBD1, 6 bases. Germline V CDR1 and CDR2: MNHEY, SVGEGT. V was clipped by 6 bases and J by 0 bases, with 11 bases between them. The CDR3 contains 14 residues. The CDR3: CASRTWDNQETQYF. DNA of the CDR3: TGTGCCAGCAGGACCTGGGACAACCAAGAGACCCAGTACTTC.

On this clonotype itself: A much larger clone differs from this one at a single base, so this may be a read error. Since no conserved phenylalanine or tryptophan closes the CDR3, a read error is the likely cause. The chain uses TRBV4-1 and TRBJ2-5; D perhaps matches TRBD2 (5 bases). V lost 0 bases and J lost 5, with 16 bases in between. Germline V lookup: CDR1 MGHRA, CDR2 YSYEKL. The length of the CDR3 is 16 residues. CDR3: CASSQDPSEVMETQYL. CDR3 in DNA: TGCGCCAGCAGCCAAGACCCTTCGGAGGTGATGGAGACCCAGTACCTC.

This clonotype was seen more than once but under ten times. The V call is TRBV6-2 or TRBV6-3, the J call TRBJ2-5, with 9 bases identical to TRBD1. CDR1 is MNHEY, CDR2 SVGEGT, per germline. The ends lost 0 bases at V and 5 bases at J; junction bases unmatched: 4. The CDR3 is 15 amino acids. CDR3 residues: CASSYSGQGRETQYF. CDR3 DNA sequence: TGTGCCAGCAGTTACTCGGGACAGGGAAGGGAGACCCAGTACTTC.

This clonotype was found many times. The rearrangement joins TRBV12-3 or TRBV12-4 to TRBJ2-1, with D possibly TRBD1 on 5 matching bases. The ends were cut back, 2 bases at V and 9 bases at J, with 23 bases in the middle. This CDR3 has 17 residues. The CDR3 loop reads CASSLRLGAAHTSEQFF. DNA of the CDR3: TGTGCCAGCAGTTTACGTTTAGGGGCGGCACATACATCTGAGCAGTTCTTC.

In this sample, this clonotype turned up a few times. The chain employs TRBV27 and TRBJ1-1; the D gene is possibly TRBD1 (5 bases). The CDR3 runs to 16 residues. Germline CDR1 and CDR2: MNHEY and SMNVEV (reference sequence). The ends were cut back, 0 bases at V and 0 bases at J, with 11 bases in the middle. CDR3 amino acids: CASSLSLPGMNTEAFF. The DNA for the CDR3 is TGTGCCAGCAGTTTATCGCTCCCAGGGATGAACACTGAAGCTTTCTTT.

This sequence joins TRBV6-5 and TRBJ2-5; D unclear. The germline CDR1 and CDR2 sequences are MNHEY and SVGAGI. The CDR3 covers 17 residues. Trimming left V 2 bases short and J 2 bases short, with 18 bases between. This CDR3 is CASSYLGYPAPQETQYF. DNA of the CDR3: TGTGCCAGCAGTTACCTCGGGTATCCGGCTCCACAAGAGACCCAGTACTTC.

The chain is built from TRBV7-8 and TRBJ1-5; weak D call: TRBD1 (5 bases). This CDR3 comprises 17 residues. The ends were cut back, 2 bases at V and 4 bases at J, with 18 bases in the middle. Looked up from germline, CDR1 is SGHVS and CDR2 is FQNEAQ. CDR3 loop: CASSLHLGPSLNQPQHF. In DNA, the CDR3 is TGTGCCAGCAGCTTACACCTGGGACCTAGCCTAAATCAGCCCCAGCATTTT.

This clonotype appeared many times. The chain has TRBV7-6 and TRBJ2-7; D ambiguous. The germline V gene has CDR1 SGHVS and CDR2 FNYEAQ. The CDR3 has 13 residues. The V end was cut by 0 bases, the J end by 5 bases, with 8 bases between. The CDR3 bases are TGTGCCAGCAGCTTAGCGCGGTACGACGAGCAGTACTTC. This translates into CASSLARYDEQYF.

In this sample, this clonotype turned up a few times. The chain recombines TRBV24-1 with TRBJ2-1, with 10 bases lining up with TRBD2. Looked up from germline, CDR1 is KGHDR and CDR2 is SFDVKD. CDR3 length: 16 amino acids. The V gene end was trimmed by 0 bases and the J gene end by 7 bases; junction bases not matched to a gene: 5. The CDR3 DNA reads as TGTGCCACCAGTGATTTGTCTAGCGGGAGCGGGAATGAGCAGTTCTTC. It is translated as CATSDLSSGSGNEQFF.

This clonotype was found a few times. The chain joins TRBV12-3 or TRBV12-4 to TRBJ2-6, with 9 bases identical to TRBD1. V shed 5 bases, J shed 0 bases, and the junction held 5 bases outside the gene matches. CDR3 length: 17 residues. The CDR3 DNA reads TGTGCCAGCAGTCCCGGGACAGGGTACTCTGGGGCCAACGTCCTGACTTTC. Encoded protein: CASSPGTGYSGANVLTF.

This clonotype was found many times. The rearrangement uses TRBV27 and TRBJ1-6; D is uncertain. Germline loops: CDR1 MNHEY, CDR2 SMNVEV (reference sequence). The CDR3 is 15 amino acids. V was pared by 6 bases and J by 9 bases, with 18 bases between. CDR3 amino acids: CASRLRRVESSPLHF. For the CDR3, the DNA is TGTGCCAGCAGACTAAGACGGGTAGAAAGTTCACCCCTCCACTTT.

About this clonotype: A much bigger clone sits one base away, suggesting this may be a read error. J is TRBJ2-6 and V is TRBV27; D remains ambiguous. Germline CDR1 is MNHEY and CDR2 is SMNVEV (reference sequence). The CDR3 loop spans 15 amino acids. The ends were cut back, 2 bases at V and 0 bases at J, with 5 bases in the middle. CDR3 sequence: CASSLESSGANVLTF. CDR3 DNA: TGTGCCAGCAGTTTAGAGAGCTCTGGGGCCAACGTCCTGACTTTC.

In its sample, this clonotype was seen a few times. This sequence joins TRBV9 and TRBJ1-6; D is unresolved. The CDR3 spans 14 residues. With 0 bases removed from V and 6 bases from J, the gap between germline ends came to 7 bases. CDR1 and CDR2 (germline): SGDLS, YYNGEE. The CDR3 DNA sequence: TGTGCCAGCAGCGTAGGCCCCACTAATTCACCCCTCCACTTT. Residues: CASSVGPTNSPLHF.

This chain connects TRBV3-1 to TRBJ2-7; perhaps TRBD1 as D (5 bases). Germline V gene sequence: CDR1 LGHDT, CDR2 YNNKEL (reference sequence). Trimming took 0 bases from V and 4 from J, leaving 16 bases between them. The CDR3 length is 16 residues. The CDR3: CASSQEGDGINYEQYF. CDR3 DNA: TGTGCCAGCAGCCAAGAAGGGGATGGAATAAATTACGAGCAGTACTTC.

In its sample, this clonotype was seen a few times. The chain combines TRBV6-1 with TRBJ2-5; D unresolved. V shed 0 bases and J shed 2 bases, with 7 bases lying between them. This CDR3 region has 14 residues. In germline, CDR1 is MNHNS, CDR2 SASEGT. DNA for the CDR3: TGTGCCAGCAGTGAAGCGGCGCGTCAAGAGACCCAGTACTTC. Protein product: CASSEAARQETQYF.

As to this clonotype: A much more abundant neighbour one base away suggests this may be a read error. The CDR3 end shows no conserved phenylalanine or tryptophan, and so a read error is likely. The chain has TRBV12-3 or TRBV12-4 and TRBJ1-4, with D maybe TRBD1 (5 bases). The CDR3 is 14 amino acids. V was trimmed by 3 bases and J by 8 bases, leaving 13 bases between them. CDR3 sequence reads: CASSFWQGWEKLFS. CDR3 bases: TGTGCCAGCAGTTTCTGGCAGGGTTGGGAAAAACTGTTTTCT.

This clonotype has more than one count but fewer than ten. The rearrangement uses TRBV6-2 or TRBV6-3 and TRBJ2-7, with D hard to call. This CDR3 comprises 14 residues. The V gene lost 0 bases and the J gene lost 5 bases, with 11 bases spanning the gap. Germline assignment: CDR1 MNHEY and CDR2 SVGEGT. CDR3 protein: CASSYSLVTNEQYF. As DNA, the CDR3 is TGTGCCAGCAGTTACTCGCTAGTAACCAACGAGCAGTACTTC.

This chain joins TRBV7-9 and TRBJ2-3; a possible D gene is TRBD1 (6 bases). In germline, CDR1 is SEHNR, CDR2 FQNEAQ (reference sequence). V was cut by 5 bases and J by 1 base, with 13 bases left in between. The CDR3 sequence is 15 residues long. CDR3 sequence: CASSPTGMGTDTQYF. CDR3 DNA: TGTGCCAGCAGCCCCACAGGGATGGGCACAGATACGCAGTATTTT.

In its sample, this clonotype was seen once. A much larger clone sits a single nucleotide away, making a read error possible. V gene TRBV12-3 or TRBV12-4 combines with J gene TRBJ2-1, with 11 bases aligning to TRBD2. This CDR3 contains 14 residues. J lost 7 bases, V lost 5 bases, and 4 bases had no gene match. Written as DNA, the CDR3 is TGTGCCAGCAGTAAACTAGCGGGAGTAAATGAGCAGTTCTTC. Amino acids: CASSKLAGVNEQFF.

This clonotype came up many times. This chain connects TRBV7-6 to TRBJ2-1; D not resolved. Per the germline V gene, CDR1 is SGHVS and CDR2 is FNYEAQ. Between the trimmed V and J ends, which lost 8 bases and 0 bases, there was a span of 14 bases. The CDR3 loop spans 15 amino acids. The CDR3 is CASSPVGNSYNEQFF. DNA of the CDR3: TGTGCCAGCTCCCCCGTGGGCAACTCCTACAATGAGCAGTTCTTC. Drawing the rest from reference TRBV7-6 and TRBJ2-1, the complete variable domain is GAGVSQSPRYKVTKRGQDVALRCDPISGHVSLYWYRQALGQGPEFLTYFNYEAQQDKSGLPNDRFSAERPEGSISTLTIQRTEQRDSAMYRCASSPVGNSYNEQFFGPGTRLTVL.

CDR3 bases: TGTGCCAGCAGCTTAGCCTTGGGGGATCAGCCCCAGCATTTT. Encoded protein: CASSLALGDQPQHF. The chain is built from TRBV7-8 and TRBJ1-5, with D maybe TRBD1 (5 bases). The V end lost 0 bases, the J end lost 5 bases, and 8 bases lay between the germline ends. The length of the CDR3 is 14 residues. Germline V gene data show CDR1 as SGHVS and CDR2 as FQNEAQ.

The rearrangement joins TRBV9 to TRBJ2-6; 10 nucleotides match TRBD1. Unmatched junction bases numbered 12, after V lost 0 bases and J lost 0 bases. The CDR3 extends over 21 amino acids. Germline lookup yields CDR1 SGDLS and CDR2 YYNGEE. The chain's CDR3 is CASSVAEPGTGVGSGANVLTF. CDR3 DNA sequence: TGTGCCAGCAGCGTAGCCGAGCCCGGGACAGGGGTTGGCTCTGGGGCCAACGTCCTGACTTTC.

This clonotype occurred a few times. The rearrangement joins TRBV5-1 to TRBJ2-7; D not resolved. V was pared by 4 bases and J by 3 bases, with 11 bases between. The CDR3 is made up of 13 amino acids. The germline V gene has CDR1 SGHRS and CDR2 YFSETQ. In DNA, the CDR3 is TGCGCCAGCAGCATTTCACGGAGCTACGAGCAGTACTTC. As protein: CASSISRSYEQYF.

This clonotype was recorded a few times. The CDR3 coding sequence is TGCGCCAGCAGCCAAGATAATAGGGACACTGAAGCTTTCTTT. Translating it yields CASSQDNRDTEAFF. The chain combines TRBV4-1 with TRBJ1-1; D remains unclear. Germline V gives CDR1 MGHRA, CDR2 YSYEKL. V dropped 0 bases and J dropped 3 bases, with 8 bases sitting between them. This CDR3 is 14 amino acids long.

This chain links TRBV5-1 with TRBJ2-3; possible D gene TRBD2, 5 bases. The V end was cut by 2 bases, the J end by 4 bases, with 11 bases between. Germline CDR1 SGHRS, CDR2 YFSETQ. This CDR3 has 14 residues. The CDR3 nucleotides read TGCGCCAGCAGCTTTGGAGGTTGGGCAGATACGCAGTATTTT. Translation gives CASSFGGWADTQYF. Looking up the rest from reference TRBV5-1 and TRBJ2-3 gives the full variable domain: KAGVTQTPRYLIKTRGQQVTLSCSPISGHRSVSWYQQTPGQGLQFLFEYFSETQRNKGNFPGRFSGRQFSNSRSEMNVSTLELGDSALYLCASSFGGWADTQYFGPGTRLTVL.

This clonotype was counted between two and nine times. The chain links TRBV6-2 or TRBV6-3 to TRBJ2-1; the D gene could be TRBD1 or TRBD2 (5 bases each). Trimming took off 2 bases at V and 0 bases at J, with 14 bases between the two ends. Germline CDR1 MNHEY, CDR2 SVGEGT. The CDR3 has 17 amino acids. This CDR3 is CASSYDPGTYSYNEQFF. CDR3 bases: TGTGCCAGCAGTTACGACCCCGGGACCTACTCCTACAATGAGCAGTTCTTC.